The 29 T cell receptor beta chains in this list originate from one sample, sequenced in a study of CD8 T cells in Susac syndrome. Random-hexamer reverse transcription was applied to about 0.5 to 1 ug RNA. Via MiXCR, TCRdb re-called the immunoSEQ multiplex PCR reads, giving one row per CDR3 protein. The table includes 120,000 to 150,000 distinct CDR3 sequences, approximately 95% detected once. The specimen sequenced was CD8+ T cells from PBMCs. These receptors all come from a human donor in good health.

This chain's CDR3 is CSVLLAGPRNEQFF. The CDR3 DNA follows: TGCAGCGTATTACTAGCGGGACCACGTAATGAGCAGTTCTTC. The chain uses TRBV29-1 and TRBJ2-1; TRBD2 matches at 10 bases. After removal of 6 bases from V and 7 bases from J, the junction contained 9 bases not matched to a gene. The germline gives CDR1 SQVTM, CDR2 ANQGSEA. This CDR3 comprises 14 residues.

This sequence joins TRBV2 and TRBJ1-2; D is unresolved. The germline V gene has CDR1 SNHLY and CDR2 FYNNEI. V was cut by 1 base and J by 7 bases, with 13 bases left in between. CDR3 length: 14 residues. The CDR3, as DNA: TGTGCCAGCAGTGAAGGAGTTCCCCCCGGTGGCTACACCTTC. Encoded protein: CASSEGVPPGGYTF. The full variable domain, its missing parts supplied by reference TRBV2 and TRBJ1-2, is EPEVTQTPSHQVTQMGQEVILRCVPISNHLYFYWYRQILGQKVEFLVSFYNNEISEKSEIFDDQFSVERPDGSNFTLKIRSTKLEDSAMYFCASSEGVPPGGYTFGSGTRLTVV.

This clonotype was seen only once. The CDR3 DNA reads TGTGCCAGCAGCCCCCGAGGCCTTCCCTACGAGCAGTACTTC. It is translated as CASSPRGLPYEQYF. The chain links TRBV5-4 to TRBJ2-7; no clear D. Between the trimmed V and J ends, which lost 4 bases and 2 bases, there was a span of 13 bases. Germline lookup yields CDR1 SGHNT and CDR2 YYREEE (reference sequence). The CDR3 spans 14 residues.

This sequence joins TRBV7-8 and TRBJ2-7; no firm D call. CDR3 length: 14 amino acids. V was trimmed by 5 bases and J by 6 bases, leaving 17 bases between them. Germline loops: CDR1 SGHVS, CDR2 FQNEAQ. Written as DNA, the CDR3 is TGTGCCAGCAGCCAGACCCCAAAGGTGGTCGAGCAGTACTTC. Encoded protein: CASSQTPKVVEQYF. The entire variable domain, with the rest obtained from reference TRBV7-8 and TRBJ2-7, is as follows: GAGVSQSPRYKVAKRGQDVALRCDPISGHVSLFWYQQALGQGPEFLTYFQNEAQLDKSGLPSDRFFAERPEGSVSTLKIQRTQQEDSAVYLCASSQTPKVVEQYFGPGTRLTVT.

This chain uses TRBV9 with TRBJ1-5, with a weak D call TRBD1 (5 bases). The germline V gene encodes CDR1 SGDLS and CDR2 YYNGEE. Trimming shortened V by 7 bases and J by 3 bases, and 11 bases separated the two germline ends. The CDR3 sequence is 13 residues long. The CDR3 loop is CASGDSNNQPQHF. Written as DNA, the CDR3 is TGTGCCAGCGGCGACAGCAACAATCAGCCCCAGCATTTT.

The genes are TRBV5-6 and TRBJ2-3; D gene unclear. The V gene's germline CDR1 is SGHDT and CDR2 YYEEEE. V lost 0 bases, J lost 0 bases, and 11 bases lay in between. The CDR3 extends over 16 amino acids. The CDR3 DNA sequence: TGTGCCAGCAGCTTGGTAGGACCGCTCAGCACAGATACGCAGTATTTT. Its protein is CASSLVGPLSTDTQYF.

This rearrangement joins TRBV11-2 to TRBJ2-1, with D unresolved. With 7 bases removed from V and 0 bases from J, the gap between germline ends came to 7 bases. The CDR3 contains 13 residues. CDR1 and CDR2 from the germline V gene are SGHAT and FQNNGV. Here the CDR3 DNA reads TGTGCCAGCACGGGTAGCTCCTACAATGAGCAGTTCTTC. Translation: CASTGSSYNEQFF.

This chain connects TRBV4-3 to TRBJ2-2, with TRBD2 as a possible D gene (5 bases). Germline V gene data show CDR1 as LGHNA and CDR2 as YSLEER. Trimming removed 0 bases at V and 3 bases at J, with 14 bases between. The CDR3 runs 17 residues. CDR3 sequence (DNA): TGCGCCAGCAGCCAAGATCTGTGGTTCGGGGACACCGGGGAGCTGTTTTTT. Protein sequence: CASSQDLWFGDTGELFF.

The V and J genes are TRBV9 and TRBJ2-7; 8 nucleotides align to TRBD1. Trimming took 4 bases from V and 3 from J; bases not matched to a gene: 9. This CDR3 spans 15 amino acids. The germline gives CDR1 SGDLS, CDR2 YYNGEE. The CDR3 DNA reads TGTGCCAGCAGCCCAGGGGGCCGGGGCCACTACGAGCAGTACTTC. Protein sequence: CASSPGGRGHYEQYF.

This clonotype was seen only once. The rearrangement joins TRBV5-1 to TRBJ2-7; D assignment may be TRBD1 or TRBD2 (5 bases each). V was shortened by 4 bases and J by 7 bases, with 15 bases between the two germline ends. Germline CDR1 is SGHRS and CDR2 is YFSETQ. CDR3 length: 13 amino acids. The CDR3 nucleotides are TGCGCCAGCAGCGAGGGGTCCCTCGGGGAGCAGTACTTC. Translation gives CASSEGSLGEQYF.

The chain combines TRBV7-9 with TRBJ2-3, with TRBD2 matching 10 bases. The CDR3 is 16 amino acids. From germline, CDR1 is SEHNR and CDR2 FQNEAQ (reference sequence). V dropped 4 bases and J dropped 6; count of bases not matched to a gene: 10. CDR3 DNA sequence: TGTGCCAGCAGCTACAGAACTAGCGGGAACATGGATACGCAGTATTTT. Protein: CASSYRTSGNMDTQYF. Drawing the rest from reference TRBV7-9 and TRBJ2-3, the complete variable domain is DTGVSQNPRHKITKRGQNVTFRCDPISEHNRLYWYRQTLGQGPEFLTYFQNEAQLEKSRLLSDRFSAERPKGSFSTLEIQRTEQGDSAMYLCASSYRTSGNMDTQYFGPGTRLTVL.

The V call is TRBV9, the J call TRBJ2-3, with TRBD2 matching 7 bases. J lost 5 bases, V lost 3 bases, and 9 bases had no gene match. The CDR3 has 15 amino acids. CDR1 and CDR2 (germline): SGDLS, YYNGEE. CDR3 sequence (DNA): TGTGCCAGCAGCGAGGGAGGACTAGACCTAGATACGCAGTATTTT. Protein sequence: CASSEGGLDLDTQYF. The full variable domain, its missing parts supplied by reference TRBV9 and TRBJ2-3, is DSGVTQTPKHLITATGQRVTLRCSPRSGDLSVYWYQQSLDQGLQFLIQYYNGEERAKGNILERFSAQQFPDLHSELNLSSLELGDSALYFCASSEGGLDLDTQYFGPGTRLTVL.

The chain links TRBV29-1 to TRBJ2-1; D may be TRBD1 (6 bases). The CDR3 contains 15 residues. Between the trimmed V and J ends, which lost 4 bases and 4 bases, there was a span of 17 bases. The germline gives CDR1 SQVTM, CDR2 ANQGSEA. This chain's CDR3 is CSVVEVDRTYNEQFF. DNA of the CDR3: TGCAGCGTTGTCGAGGTGGACAGAACATACAATGAGCAGTTCTTC.

This chain joins TRBV9 and TRBJ2-3; D ambiguous. The V end lost 2 bases, the J end lost 5 bases, and 9 bases lay between the germline ends. The CDR3 covers 13 residues. Germline CDR1 is SGDLS and CDR2 is YYNGEE. CDR3 protein: CASSVESGDTQYF. The CDR3 nucleotides read TGTGCCAGCAGCGTGGAGAGTGGAGATACGCAGTATTTT.

The chain uses TRBV3-1 and TRBJ2-1, with 8 bases matching TRBD2. V lost 0 bases and J lost 7; bases outside the gene matches: 8. From germline, CDR1 is LGHDT and CDR2 YNNKEL (reference sequence). This CDR3 is built from 16 residues. The chain's CDR3 is CASSQDHSGSRNEQFF. CDR3 coding DNA: TGTGCCAGCAGCCAAGATCACAGCGGGAGTAGGAATGAGCAGTTCTTC.

V usage is TRBV4-2 and J usage is TRBJ2-4; no definite D call. V was trimmed by 3 bases and J by 7 bases, leaving 10 bases between them. This CDR3 region has 13 residues. From germline, CDR1 is LGHNA and CDR2 YNFKEQ. CDR3 DNA sequence: TGTGCCAGCAGCCAGGGTAGAAGGAACATTCAGTACTTC. It specifies CASSQGRRNIQYF.

The gene calls are TRBV28 and TRBJ2-3; D may correspond to TRBD1 or TRBD2 (6 bases each). The CDR3 is 16 amino acids. Trimming took 2 bases from V and 2 from J, leaving 14 bases between them. Germline CDR1 and CDR2: MDHEN and SYDVKM. The CDR3 nucleotides are TGTGCCAGCAGTTTAAGTATAGGGGGGTTCACAGATACGCAGTATTTT. Its translation is CASSLSIGGFTDTQYF. The variable domain in full, completed from reference TRBV28 and TRBJ2-3, reads DVKVTQSSRYLVKRTGEKVFLECVQDMDHENMFWYRQDPGLGLRLIYFSYDVKMKEKGDIPEGYSVSREKKERFSLILESASTNQTSMYLCASSLSIGGFTDTQYFGPGTRLTVL.

This chain uses TRBV29-1 with TRBJ2-3; D call uncertain. CDR3 length: 8 amino acids. Trimming took 3 bases from V and 8 from J, leaving 0 bases between them. The germline V gene encodes CDR1 SQVTM and CDR2 ANQGSEA. CDR3 loop: CSVDTQYF. The CDR3, as DNA: TGCAGCGTTGATACGCAGTATTTT.

This chain joins TRBV27 and TRBJ1-2; D uncertain. Between the trimmed V and J ends, which lost 5 bases and 5 bases, there was a span of 9 bases. The germline CDR1 and CDR2 sequences are MNHEY and SMNVEV (reference sequence). The CDR3 covers 12 residues. Here the CDR3 reads CASSDLGYGYTF. The CDR3 DNA reads as TGTGCCAGCAGTGACCTTGGGTATGGCTACACCTTC.

The chain carries TRBV30 and TRBJ2-1; 10 bases line up with TRBD2. Losses at the gene ends were 1 base for V and 8 bases for J; bases not matched to a gene: 2. This CDR3 comprises 13 residues. Per the germline V gene, CDR1 is GTSNPN and CDR2 is SVGIG (reference sequence). The CDR3 sequence: CAWSASGGDEQFF. CDR3 in DNA: TGTGCCTGGAGTGCTAGCGGGGGTGATGAGCAGTTCTTC.

This clonotype was recorded once. The chain joins TRBV19 to TRBJ2-1, with 15 bases matching TRBD2. Germline V gene lookup returns CDR1 LNHDA and CDR2 SQIVND (reference sequence). This CDR3 contains 15 residues. V lost 7 bases, J lost 9 bases, and 7 bases stayed unmatched. In nucleotides, the CDR3 is TGTGCCAGTACCCCGGGACTAGCGGGAGGCATTGAGCAGTTCTTC. It codes for CASTPGLAGGIEQFF.

The chain recombines TRBV29-1 with TRBJ2-7; 12 nucleotides line up with TRBD2. Germline lookup yields CDR1 SQVTM and CDR2 ANQGSEA. V dropped 6 bases and J dropped 0; count of bases not matched to a gene: 9. The CDR3 covers 16 residues. CDR3 residues: CSVLGLAGTSSYEQYF. The CDR3 DNA is TGCAGCGTCCTTGGACTAGCGGGGACGAGCTCCTACGAGCAGTACTTC.

The rearrangement joins TRBV19 to TRBJ2-1; D ambiguous. This CDR3 region has 13 residues. Trimming took 2 bases from V and 4 from J, leaving 6 bases between them. Germline V gives CDR1 LNHDA, CDR2 SQIVND (reference sequence). The CDR3 reads CASSIQAYNEQFF. Here the CDR3 DNA reads TGTGCCAGTAGTATACAGGCGTACAATGAGCAGTTCTTC.

The genes are TRBV7-2 and TRBJ1-2; D is uncertain. There are 16 residues in the CDR3. Germline CDR1 is SGHTA and CDR2 is FQGNSA. V lost 4 bases and J 3 bases, leaving 18 bases between the germline ends. In DNA, the CDR3 is TGTGCCAGCAGCTACCCCGGGAGGGAGGACTACTATGGCTACACCTTC. Translating it yields CASSYPGREDYYGYTF.

The chain combines TRBV4-2 with TRBJ2-4, with D hard to call. V lost 0 bases and J 10 bases, leaving 4 bases between the germline ends. The CDR3 is 11 residues long. Germline V gene lookup returns CDR1 LGHNA and CDR2 YNFKEQ. CDR3 nucleotide sequence: TGTGCCAGCAGCCAAGACAGGATTCAGTACTTC. Its protein is CASSQDRIQYF.

This clonotype has just one count. The rearrangement links TRBV9 to TRBJ2-2; D possibly uses TRBD1 or TRBD2 (5 bases each). This CDR3 has 13 residues. Trimming cost V 7 bases and J 0 bases, with 7 bases left between them. Germline CDR1 is SGDLS and CDR2 is YYNGEE. In DNA form, the CDR3 reads TGTGCCAGCCGGGGCGCGAACACCGGGGAGCTGTTTTTT. Amino acid sequence: CASRGANTGELFF. Based on the CDR3 plus reference TRBV9 and TRBJ2-2, the full variable domain is DSGVTQTPKHLITATGQRVTLRCSPRSGDLSVYWYQQSLDQGLQFLIQYYNGEERAKGNILERFSAQQFPDLHSELNLSSLELGDSALYFCASRGANTGELFFGEGSRLTVL.

The J gene is TRBJ2-7, the V gene TRBV9, with 13 bases lining up with TRBD2. There are 17 residues in the CDR3. Losses at the gene ends were 4 bases for V and 3 bases for J; bases not matched to a gene: 10. The germline V gene encodes CDR1 SGDLS and CDR2 YYNGEE. CDR3 nucleotide sequence: TGTGCCAGCAGCCCCCGGACTAGCGGGAGCCTATACTACGAGCAGTACTTC. Translated: CASSPRTSGSLYYEQYF.

The chain is built from TRBV27 and TRBJ2-3; D not resolved. CDR3 length: 15 residues. V lost 3 bases, J lost 5 bases, and 15 bases lay in between. The V gene's germline CDR1 is MNHEY and CDR2 SMNVEV (reference sequence). CDR3: CASSFQSQNRDTQYF. For the CDR3, the DNA is TGTGCCAGCAGTTTCCAATCCCAAAACAGAGATACGCAGTATTTT.

This CDR3 is CASSQATETGELFF. In DNA form, the CDR3 reads TGCGCCAGCAGCCAAGCGACAGAAACCGGGGAGCTGTTTTTT. The chain carries TRBV4-1 and TRBJ2-2; weak D call: TRBD1 (5 bases). The CDR3 sequence is 14 residues long. Trimming left V 1 base short and J 5 bases short, with 8 bases between. Germline V lookup: CDR1 MGHRA, CDR2 YSYEKL.